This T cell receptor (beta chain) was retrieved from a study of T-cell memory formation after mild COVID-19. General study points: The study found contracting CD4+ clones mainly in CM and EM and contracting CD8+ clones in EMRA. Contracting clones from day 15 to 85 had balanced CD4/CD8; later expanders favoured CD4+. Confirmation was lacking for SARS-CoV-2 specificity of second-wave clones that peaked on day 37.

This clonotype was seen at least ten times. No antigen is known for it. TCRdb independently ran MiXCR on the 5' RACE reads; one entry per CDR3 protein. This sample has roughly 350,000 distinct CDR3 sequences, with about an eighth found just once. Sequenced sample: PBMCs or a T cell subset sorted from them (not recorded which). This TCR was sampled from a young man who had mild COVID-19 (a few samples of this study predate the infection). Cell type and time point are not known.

The CDR3 DNA sequence: TGTGCCAGCAGCCGAGGACAGGGGGGAAAAGCTTTCTTT. Translated, it gives CASSRGQGGKAFF. The chain couples TRBV12-3 or TRBV12-4 to TRBJ1-1; 10 nucleotides line up with TRBD1. The CDR3 runs 13 residues. After removal of 6 bases from V and 9 bases from J, the junction contained 7 bases not matched to a gene.